This record looks at one T cell receptor (beta chain) sequence and its context. No antigen is known for it. The data derive from a study of cytomegalovirus exposure and HLA in healthy donors. General study results and limits: Researchers reported that a few CMV-associated chains were confirmed in vitro as CMV antigen-specific. Cytomegalovirus association was listed for about 170 TCR beta chains.

This CDR3 has 17 amino acids. Losses at the gene ends were 3 bases for V and 2 bases for J; bases not matched to a gene: 5. CDR1 PRHDT and CDR2 FYEKMQ come from the germline V gene (reference sequence). Sequenced by immunoSEQ multiplex PCR; TCRdb stores in-frame clones only, minus some. The table records 90,000 to 130,000 clones, approximately 88% of them present only once. The source of this sequence is a woman in her thirties in good health and CMV-seropositive. The sequencing input was PBMCs. The chain joins TRBV13 to TRBJ2-1, with 12 bases fitting TRBD2. This CDR3 reads CASSFLAGGNAYNEQFF. The CDR3 bases are TGTGCCAGCAGCTTCCTAGCGGGGGGGAATGCCTACAATGAGCAGTTCTTC. Full variable domain (missing parts from reference TRBV13 and TRBJ2-1): AAGVIQSPRHLIKEKRETATLKCYPIPRHDTVYWYQQGPGQDPQFLISFYEKMQSDKGSIPDRFSAQQFSDYHSELNMSSLELGDSALYFCASSFLAGGNAYNEQFFGPGTRLTVL.